One sample yielded the 29 T cell receptor beta chains listed below, sequenced in a study of blood T cell repertoires in COVID-19. The protocol was immunoSEQ multiplex PCR, while the TCRdb copy is restricted to in-frame clones and leaves out a portion. This table has tens of thousands of clones, over 75% appearing once. The sequencing sample was made of peripheral blood. These receptors originate from a human donor in a cohort sampled during active COVID-19.

This chain uses TRBV9 with TRBJ2-2; 8 nucleotides agree with TRBD1. The V and J ends lost 2 bases and 3 bases, in that order; junction bases with no gene match: 6. This CDR3 is 16 amino acids long. CDR1 SGDLS and CDR2 YYNGEE come from the germline V gene. CDR3 DNA sequence: TGTGCCAGCAGCGTCGGGGACAGGCGGGACACCGGGGAGCTGTTTTTT. Amino acids: CASSVGDRRDTGELFF.

The chain couples TRBV7-2 to TRBJ2-1; no clear D. Germline assignment: CDR1 SGHTA and CDR2 FQGNSA. There are 15 residues in the CDR3. The germline V and J ends were trimmed by 3 bases and 2 bases, with 11 bases remaining between them. In DNA, the CDR3 is TGTGCCAGCAGCTTCCTTCACGGTCCCTACAATGAGCAGTTCTTC. Protein sequence: CASSFLHGPYNEQFF.

V is TRBV12-5 and J is TRBJ2-7, with 11 bases lining up with TRBD2. CDR1 is LGHNT and CDR2 is FRNRAP in the germline V gene. V was pared by 4 bases and J by 0 bases, with 8 bases of the junction left unmatched. This CDR3 spans 17 amino acids. The CDR3 DNA reads as TGTGCTAGTGGTTCTGAGAAGGGACTAGCGGACTCCTACGAGCAGTACTTC. This gives the protein CASGSEKGLADSYEQYF.

V gene TRBV27 combines with J gene TRBJ1-1; perhaps TRBD1 as D (5 bases). The CDR3 has 14 amino acids. Trimming stripped 5 bases from V and 5 bases from J, with 15 bases between. In germline, CDR1 is MNHEY, CDR2 SMNVEV (reference sequence). The CDR3, as DNA: TGTGCCAGCAGTCCTTGGGGGGGAGGGACTGAAGCTTTCTTT. Translating it yields CASSPWGGGTEAFF.

The genes are TRBV18 and TRBJ2-3, with D perhaps matching TRBD2 (6 bases). This CDR3 contains 13 residues. V lost 6 bases, J lost 2 bases, and 9 bases lay in between. Germline CDR1 is KGHSH and CDR2 is LQKENI. DNA for the CDR3: TGTGCCAGCTCCCGGGAGTTCACAGATACGCAGTATTTT. Translated, it gives CASSREFTDTQYF.

This rearrangement joins TRBV5-3 to TRBJ1-6; the D is unclear. TRBV5-3 is identified as an open reading frame with a role that is uncertain. The CDR3 has 15 amino acids. Trimming cost V 10 bases and J 3 bases, with 17 bases left between them. The CDR3, as DNA: TGTGCCTGCCGTGGTCAGGAGGGCTATAATTCACCCCTCCACTTT. The encoded protein is CACRGQEGYNSPLHF.

J is TRBJ1-1 and V is TRBV6-5, with D possibly matching TRBD1 (6 bases). Trimming pared 8 bases from V and 1 base from J, leaving 17 bases between. Per germline, CDR1 MNHEY and CDR2 SVGAGI. The CDR3 contains 15 residues. CDR3 sequence: CASPKTPTGNTEAFF. The CDR3 nucleotides read TGTGCCAGCCCTAAAACACCGACAGGGAACACTGAAGCTTTCTTT.

This clone appeared once. The chain links TRBV4-3 to TRBJ1-2, with D uncertain. Germline CDR1 and CDR2: LGHNA and YSLEER. The CDR3 has 16 residues. V was cut by 1 base and J by 0 bases, with 12 bases left in between. The chain's CDR3 is CASSQGGAGSNYGYTF. Written as DNA, the CDR3 is TGCGCCAGCAGCCAAGGGGGTGCGGGGTCTAACTATGGCTACACCTTC.

Notes on this clone: The sample has other DNA sequences that encode this CDR3 too. This chain uses TRBV3-1 (or the pseudogene TRBV3-2) with TRBJ1-5; D is perhaps TRBD1 (6 bases). V was cut by 1 base and J by 4 bases, with 11 bases left in between. Germline CDR1 reads LGHDT; CDR2 reads YNNKEL (reference sequence). The CDR3 sequence is 15 residues long. CDR3 loop: CASSQGGGGNQPQHF. CDR3 DNA sequence: TGTGCCAGCAGCCAAGGAGGGGGGGGTAATCAGCCCCAGCATTTT.

V and J are TRBV18 and TRBJ1-3; TRBD1 matches 9 bases. Germline CDR1 reads KGHSH; CDR2 reads LQKENI. J gave up 2 bases and V 5 bases, and 7 bases lay outside the gene matches. The CDR3 consists of 16 residues. CDR3 sequence: CASSALTGGAGNTIYF. CDR3 DNA sequence: TGTGCCAGCTCAGCCCTCACAGGGGGCGCTGGAAACACCATATATTTT.

Turning to this clone: The same CDR3 can be traced to other DNA sequences in this sample. The CDR3 DNA reads TGTGCTAGTGGTTTGGAGGCGGGAGGGTCCGGGGAGCTGTTTTTT. It is translated as CASGLEAGGSGELFF. The chain carries TRBV12-5 and TRBJ2-2; TRBD2 aligns across 9 bases. Germline trimming cut 1 base from V and 6 bases from J; bases unmatched to any gene: 3. CDR3 length: 15 amino acids. In germline, CDR1 is LGHNT, CDR2 FRNRAP.

The gene calls are TRBV9 and TRBJ1-6, with TRBD1 matching over 8 bases. CDR3 length: 16 amino acids. Germline CDR1 and CDR2: SGDLS and YYNGEE. V gave up 4 bases and J gave up 6 bases; unmatched junction bases: 9. Written as DNA, the CDR3 is TGTGCCAGCAGCCCAGGCGGGACAGGACTTAATTCACCCCTCCACTTT. Translating it yields CASSPGGTGLNSPLHF.

V is TRBV4-2 and J is TRBJ1-1; D possibly corresponds to TRBD1 (6 bases). V was trimmed by 2 bases and J by 3 bases, leaving 13 bases between them. Germline V gives CDR1 LGHNA, CDR2 YNFKEQ. The CDR3 runs to 15 residues. Here the CDR3 DNA reads TGTGCCAGCAGCCAACCGGGGGGGGCGGACACTGAAGCTTTCTTT. Translating gives CASSQPGGADTEAFF.

The chain couples TRBV7-6 to TRBJ1-5; D possibly corresponds to TRBD1 (5 bases). V lost 5 bases, J lost 6 bases, and 14 bases lay in between. CDR1 and CDR2 (germline): SGHVS, FNYEAQ. The CDR3 has 14 residues. CDR3 sequence reads: CASSGGSGGQPQHF. The CDR3 nucleotides are TGTGCCAGCAGCGGTGGATCGGGGGGTCAGCCCCAGCATTTT. Filled out from reference TRBV7-6 and TRBJ1-5, the complete variable domain reads GAGVSQSPRYKVTKRGQDVALRCDPISGHVSLYWYRQALGQGPEFLTYFNYEAQQDKSGLPNDRFSAERPEGSISTLTIQRTEQRDSAMYRCASSGGSGGQPQHFGDGTRLSIL.

V and J are TRBV19 and TRBJ2-5; 9 bases agree with TRBD1. The CDR3 spans 15 residues. The trim removed 5 bases at V and 5 bases at J, leaving 9 bases unmatched. CDR1 is LNHDA and CDR2 is SQIVND in the germline V gene (reference sequence). The CDR3 loop reads CASSAGTGNVETQYF. CDR3 in DNA: TGTGCCAGTAGTGCCGGGACAGGGAATGTCGAGACCCAGTACTTC.

The gene calls are TRBV11-3 and TRBJ2-3; 7 bases map to TRBD1. The CDR3 is made up of 16 amino acids. With 1 base clipped from V and 0 bases from J, the junction kept 4 bases outside the gene matches. Germline V gene sequence: CDR1 SGHNT, CDR2 YENEEA. The CDR3 DNA follows: TGTGCCAGCAGCTTAGCCGCAGGGGGAAGCACAGATACGCAGTATTTT. It is translated as CASSLAAGGSTDTQYF.

V and J are TRBV10-2 and TRBJ1-6; the D gene is possibly TRBD1 (5 bases). CDR1 WSHSY and CDR2 SAAADI come from the germline V gene. This CDR3 region has 13 residues. V lost 0 bases to trimming and J lost 14 bases, with 11 bases between them. For the CDR3, the DNA is TGCGCCAGCAGTGAGTCGGGGGGACCAGCCCTCCACTTT. This codes for CASSESGGPALHF.

The V and J genes are TRBV6-2 or TRBV6-3 and TRBJ1-5; the D is unclear. The ends were cut back, 5 bases at V and 10 bases at J, with 12 bases in the middle. From germline, CDR1 is MNHEY and CDR2 SVGEGT. The CDR3 has 12 residues. The CDR3 nucleotides read TGTGCCAGCAGTATACTGACACAACCCCAGCATTTT. This codes for CASSILTQPQHF.

The chain is built from TRBV6-2 or TRBV6-3 and TRBJ2-7; D gene ambiguous. CDR3 length: 15 amino acids. Germline V gene data show CDR1 as MNHEY and CDR2 as SVGEGT. The V and J ends lost 0 bases and 2 bases respectively, with 11 bases between them. CDR3 nucleotide sequence: TGTGCCAGCAGTTACTCGAAAGACTGGGCCTACGAGCAGTACTTC. Amino acids: CASSYSKDWAYEQYF.

The chain combines TRBV10-3 with TRBJ1-2; 7 bases are shared with TRBD1. This CDR3 has 16 residues. CDR1 is ENHRY, CDR2 SYGVKD, per germline. The V gene end was trimmed by 10 bases and the J gene end by 0 bases; junction bases not matched to a gene: 14. Here the CDR3 reads CATHRAGGLANYGYTF. CDR3 coding DNA: TGTGCCACCCACCGGGCAGGGGGTCTAGCTAACTATGGCTACACCTTC.

The chain recombines TRBV7-8 with TRBJ1-6, with D unresolved. CDR1 is SGHVS, CDR2 FQNEAQ, per germline. The length of the CDR3 is 15 residues. Deletions cut 2 bases from V and 1 base from J, with 6 bases between. The CDR3 loop reads CASSLRESYNSPLHF. The CDR3 bases are TGTGCCAGCAGCTTAAGAGAGTCCTATAATTCACCCCTCCACTTT. The variable domain in full, completed from reference TRBV7-8 and TRBJ1-6, reads GAGVSQSPRYKVAKRGQDVALRCDPISGHVSLFWYQQALGQGPEFLTYFQNEAQLDKSGLPSDRFFAERPEGSVSTLKIQRTQQEDSAVYLCASSLRESYNSPLHFGNGTRLTVT.

In this sample, this clone turned up once. The J gene is TRBJ1-3, the V gene TRBV7-2; 10 bases fit TRBD1. The germline gives CDR1 SGHTA, CDR2 FQGNSA. The CDR3 totals 18 residues. J lost 0 bases, V lost 5 bases, and 10 bases had no gene match. In nucleotides, the CDR3 is TGTGCCAGCAGCCGTGCTACCCGGACAGGGGGCTCTGGAAACACCATATATTTT. Protein sequence: CASSRATRTGGSGNTIYF. Using reference TRBV7-2 and TRBJ1-3 for the parts outside the CDR3, the full variable domain is GAGVSQSPSNKVTEKGKDVELRCDPISGHTALYWYRQSLGQGLEFLIYFQGNSAPDKSGLPSDRFSAERTGGSVSTLTIQRTQQEDSAVYLCASSRATRTGGSGNTIYFGEGSWLTVV.

The chain carries TRBV5-1 and TRBJ2-1, with 10 bases matching TRBD2. Losses at the gene ends were 6 bases for V and 4 bases for J; bases not matched to a gene: 4. CDR3 length: 14 residues. In germline, CDR1 is SGHRS, CDR2 YFSETQ. CDR3 DNA: TGCGCCAGCAAAACTAGCGGGAATTACAATGAGCAGTTCTTC. Its protein product is CASKTSGNYNEQFF.

This chain joins TRBV5-4 and TRBJ2-5; 10 bases fit TRBD2. J was trimmed by 5 bases and V by 4 bases; bases with no gene match: 5. CDR1 and CDR2 from the germline V gene are SGHNT and YYREEE (reference sequence). This CDR3 region has 14 residues. The CDR3 is CASSRAGGQETQYF. CDR3 in DNA: TGTGCCAGCAGCAGAGCGGGGGGGCAGGAGACCCAGTACTTC.

The chain links TRBV5-1 to TRBJ1-6; 8 nucleotides match TRBD1. After removal of 0 bases from V and 7 bases from J, the junction contained 6 bases not matched to a gene. CDR1 is SGHRS and CDR2 is YFSETQ in the germline V gene. The CDR3 is 16 amino acids. CDR3 region: CASSLDSRGLNSPLHF. Written as DNA, the CDR3 is TGCGCCAGCAGCTTGGATTCCAGGGGGCTAAATTCACCCCTCCACTTT.

The rearrangement links TRBV2 to TRBJ1-2; 9 bases align to TRBD1. After removal of 2 bases from V and 0 bases from J, the junction contained 4 bases not matched to a gene. CDR1 SNHLY and CDR2 FYNNEI come from the germline V gene. This CDR3 contains 16 residues. CDR3: CASSENRGRANYGYTF. The CDR3 DNA sequence: TGTGCCAGCAGTGAAAACAGGGGGCGCGCTAACTATGGCTACACCTTC.

This chain uses TRBV2 with TRBJ1-6; D is unresolved. Germline CDR1 is SNHLY and CDR2 is FYNNEI. This CDR3 contains 14 residues. The V gene lost 3 bases and the J gene lost 10 bases, with 13 bases spanning the gap. The CDR3 protein is CASSDQRFESPLHF. The CDR3 nucleotides read TGTGCCAGCAGTGATCAGAGGTTTGAGTCACCCCTCCACTTT.

This clone is large (0.1 to 1%) within its sample. The chain uses TRBV3-1 (or the pseudogene TRBV3-2) and TRBJ2-7; 9 bases map to TRBD2. Germline V gene lookup returns CDR1 LGHDT and CDR2 YNNKEL (reference sequence). The V and J ends lost 3 bases and 4 bases, in that order; junction bases with no gene match: 16. The CDR3 sequence is 18 residues long. The CDR3 DNA is TGTGCCAGCAGCCACCCAGCGGGGGGCCCCCTCCTCCCTTACGAGCAGTACTTC. Amino acid sequence: CASSHPAGGPLLPYEQYF.

The chain carries TRBV20-1 and TRBJ1-2; D remains unclear. The V and J ends lost 3 bases and 6 bases respectively, with 11 bases between them. This CDR3 comprises 12 residues. CDR1 is DFQATT and CDR2 is SNEGSKA in the germline V gene (reference sequence). The CDR3 coding sequence is TGCAGTGCTAGTTGGAGAGTTAATGGCTACACCTTC. Residues: CSASWRVNGYTF.